These 10 T cell receptor beta chains were all obtained from the same sample, sequenced in a study of identical twins. MiXCR, run by TCRdb on the 5' RACE reads, gives a single entry per CDR3 protein. The sample holds about 530,000 distinct CDR3 sequences, 20% to 25% seen once. This same sample was also part of a study on yellow fever vaccine responses in identical twins.

Material for sequencing was CD4+ T cells sorted from blood. Receptor source: a woman aged 18 to 35 in good health.

The chain links TRBV25-1 to TRBJ1-2; 7 nucleotides agree with TRBD1. J was trimmed by 2 bases and V by 2 bases; bases with no gene match: 5. Per germline, CDR1 MGHDK and CDR2 SYGVNS. The CDR3 sequence is 15 residues long. This chain's CDR3 is CASSEVGTENYGYTF. Written as DNA, the CDR3 is TGTGCCAGCAGTGAAGTGGGGACAGAGAACTATGGCTACACCTTC.

This clonotype was detected a few times. The V and J genes are TRBV20-1 and TRBJ2-1; 11 bases line up with TRBD1. Losses at the gene ends were 3 bases for V and 9 bases for J; bases not matched to a gene: 4. Germline-derived CDR1 and CDR2 are DFQATT and SNEGSKA (reference sequence). This CDR3 region has 13 residues. In nucleotides, the CDR3 is TGCAGTGCTAGGGACAGGGGGCTCAGTGAGCAGTTCTTC. Protein sequence: CSARDRGLSEQFF.

This clonotype was observed a handful of times. The chain couples TRBV7-9 to TRBJ2-2; D tentatively fits TRBD1 or TRBD2 (5 bases each). V was shortened by 5 bases and J by 5 bases, with 18 bases between the two germline ends. The germline CDR1 and CDR2 sequences are SEHNR and FQNEAQ (reference sequence). CDR3 length: 16 residues. The CDR3 loop is CASSPPAGTETGELFF. The CDR3 nucleotides are TGTGCCAGCAGCCCCCCGGCCGGGACGGAGACCGGGGAGCTGTTTTTT.

The rearrangement joins TRBV5-1 to TRBJ2-2, with unresolved D. Germline V gene lookup returns CDR1 SGHRS and CDR2 YFSETQ. Trimming took off 6 bases at V and 0 bases at J, with 15 bases between the two ends. CDR3 length: 16 amino acids. CDR3 loop: CASKGSVYANTGELFF. DNA of the CDR3: TGCGCCAGCAAGGGTTCTGTTTACGCGAACACCGGGGAGCTGTTTTTT.

This chain uses TRBV18 with TRBJ2-5, with 9 positions matching TRBD2. Germline CDR1 and CDR2: KGHSH and LQKENI. This CDR3 spans 16 amino acids. Unmatched junction bases numbered 4, after V lost 0 bases and J lost 2 bases. This CDR3 is CASSPPNAGGQETQYF. The CDR3 region has the DNA TGTGCCAGCTCACCACCCAACGCGGGAGGGCAAGAGACCCAGTACTTC.

This clonotype was detected once. The chain uses TRBV4-2 and TRBJ2-3; 9 bases line up with TRBD2. Germline loops: CDR1 LGHNA, CDR2 YNFKEQ. This CDR3 has 16 amino acids. With 0 bases clipped from V and 6 bases from J, the junction kept 7 bases outside the gene matches. This CDR3 is CASSQELAGVTDTQYF. The CDR3 DNA reads as TGTGCCAGCAGCCAAGAGTTAGCGGGAGTTACCGATACGCAGTATTTT.

In this sample, this clonotype turned up a few times. CDR3 in DNA: TGCAGTGCTGCCGGACTAGCGGGCACAGATACGCAGTATTTT. Translation: CSAAGLAGTDTQYF. This chain uses TRBV20-1 with TRBJ2-3; 10 bases agree with TRBD2. Unmatched junction bases numbered 3, after V lost 5 bases and J lost 1 base. The CDR3 sequence is 14 residues long. Per germline, CDR1 DFQATT and CDR2 SNEGSKA (reference sequence).

The V and J genes are TRBV7-3 and TRBJ2-2, with 7 nucleotides matching TRBD1. CDR1 SGHTA and CDR2 FQGTGA come from the germline V gene. V dropped 1 base and J dropped 1; count of bases not matched to a gene: 3. CDR3 length: 16 amino acids. DNA for the CDR3: TGTGCCAGCAGCTTAAGGGGACAGCGGAACACCGGGGAGCTGTTTTTT. It codes for CASSLRGQRNTGELFF.

This clonotype has only a few counts. The chain couples TRBV6-5 to TRBJ2-7; 8 positions match TRBD1. V was pared by 2 bases and J by 3 bases, with 0 bases of the junction left unmatched. CDR1 and CDR2 (germline): MNHEY, SVGAGI. The CDR3 covers 13 residues. For the CDR3, the DNA is TGTGCCAGCAGTTACGACAGGGGCTACGAGCAGTACTTC. Protein: CASSYDRGYEQYF.

The chain has TRBV2 and TRBJ2-7, with D perhaps matching TRBD1 or TRBD2 (5 bases each). This CDR3 has 13 amino acids. Trimming cost V 3 bases and J 3 bases, with 9 bases left between them. Germline V gene sequence: CDR1 SNHLY, CDR2 FYNNEI. The CDR3 DNA follows: TGTGCCAGCAGTGACGGGACCATCTACGAGCAGTACTTC. This encodes CASSDGTIYEQYF.